The 22 T cell receptor beta chains below come from one sample, sequenced in a study of a mutant IDH1 vaccine in newly diagnosed glioma. Some clones are missing from TCRdb's copy, which holds only in-frame ones; the method was immunoSEQ multiplex PCR. Of tens of thousands of clones listed, 83% are singletons. The time point denotes: baseline, week 1 (first vaccination visit). Treatment indicated: pre-vaccination baseline after standard-of-care therapy. The sample consisted of PBMCs, taken from a glioma patient treated with radiotherapy, temozolomide or both. These receptors were taken from a woman aged 45-65 years with glioma.

Turning to this clone: The sample holds other DNA sequences that translate to the same CDR3. This chain links TRBV5-1 with TRBJ2-3, with a weak D call TRBD2 (6 bases). Germline V lookup: CDR1 SGHRS, CDR2 YFSETQ. Deletions cut 2 bases from V and 1 base from J, with 8 bases between. This CDR3 is built from 14 residues. The CDR3 DNA is TGCGCCAGCAGCTTAGGCGGGGGCACAGATACGCAGTATTTT. Encoded protein: CASSLGGGTDTQYF.

The chain employs TRBV4-3 and TRBJ2-1; TRBD2 matches at 9 bases. Germline loops: CDR1 LGHNA, CDR2 YSLEER. The CDR3 contains 16 residues. Losses at the gene ends were 0 bases for V and 6 bases for J; bases not matched to a gene: 6. The CDR3: CASSQDATSGSNEQFF. CDR3 bases: TGCGCCAGCAGCCAAGATGCGACTAGCGGCTCCAATGAGCAGTTCTTC.

The V gene is TRBV27, the J gene TRBJ2-1, with 11 bases lining up with TRBD2. The trim removed 3 bases at V and 4 bases at J, leaving 11 bases unmatched. Germline loops: CDR1 MNHEY, CDR2 SMNVEV (reference sequence). The CDR3 runs to 18 residues. CDR3 region: CASSLGSSGGDRYNEQFF. CDR3 bases: TGTGCCAGCAGTTTGGGGAGTAGCGGGGGGGATAGATACAATGAGCAGTTCTTC.

The chain has TRBV19 and TRBJ1-1; 8 bases fit TRBD1. The CDR3 runs to 13 residues. CDR1 is LNHDA and CDR2 is SQIVND in the germline V gene (reference sequence). V trimming: 8 bases; J trimming: 4 bases; junction bases outside the gene matches: 6. CDR3 nucleotide sequence: TGTGCCAGTCGGGACAGGCCGGGCACTGAAGCTTTCTTT. This encodes CASRDRPGTEAFF. The full variable domain, rest sourced from reference TRBV19 and TRBJ1-1, is DGGITQSPKYLFRKEGQNVTLSCEQNLNHDAMYWYRQDPGQGLRLIYYSQIVNDFQKGDIAEGYSVSREKKESFPLTVTSAQKNPTAFYLCASRDRPGTEAFFGQGTRLTVV.

The chain combines TRBV15 with TRBJ2-2, with D possibly TRBD1 on 5 matching bases. CDR1 LNHNV and CDR2 YYDKDF come from the germline V gene (reference sequence). The V end lost 0 bases, the J end lost 4 bases, and 6 bases lay between the germline ends. This CDR3 is 14 amino acids long. CDR3 sequence: CATSREGATGELFF. The CDR3 DNA follows: TGTGCCACCAGCAGAGAAGGGGCCACCGGGGAGCTGTTTTTT.

The J gene is TRBJ2-3, the V gene TRBV5-4; possible D gene TRBD1, 6 bases. The germline V and J ends were trimmed by 3 bases and 2 bases, with 13 bases remaining between them. Germline CDR1 SGHNT, CDR2 YYREEE (reference sequence). CDR3 size: 15 residues. CDR3 region: CASSSRDTLTDTQYF. The CDR3 nucleotides are TGTGCCAGCAGCTCGAGGGACACCCTCACAGATACGCAGTATTTT.

The chain uses TRBV9 and TRBJ2-2; D is unresolved. The CDR3 covers 15 residues. Germline CDR1 is SGDLS and CDR2 is YYNGEE. Trimming removed 0 bases at V and 4 bases at J, with 10 bases between. The CDR3 loop is CASSVVEQLTGELFF. For the CDR3, the DNA is TGTGCCAGCAGCGTAGTAGAACAGCTCACCGGGGAGCTGTTTTTT. The full variable domain, its missing parts supplied by reference TRBV9 and TRBJ2-2, is DSGVTQTPKHLITATGQRVTLRCSPRSGDLSVYWYQQSLDQGLQFLIQYYNGEERAKGNILERFSAQQFPDLHSELNLSSLELGDSALYFCASSVVEQLTGELFFGEGSRLTVL.

The table lists this clone with a few counts. The chain uses TRBV7-9 and TRBJ2-7; TRBD2 matches at 7 bases. The CDR3 loop spans 13 amino acids. Germline CDR1 and CDR2: SEHNR and FQNEAQ (reference sequence). Unmatched junction bases numbered 14, after V lost 5 bases and J lost 13 bases. For the CDR3, the DNA is TGTGCCAGCAGCAACCCCGGACTAGTTAGATCCTACTTC. Its translation is CASSNPGLVRSYF.

The chain has TRBV23-1 and TRBJ1-5; unclear D gene. TRBV23-1 is filed as an ORF, its function uncertain. The CDR3 contains 14 residues. V lost 5 bases and J 4 bases, leaving 12 bases between the germline ends. The CDR3 sequence is CASSWRTDNQPQHF. The CDR3 DNA follows: TGCGCCAGCAGTTGGAGGACTGATAATCAGCCCCAGCATTTT.

The chain joins TRBV25-1 to TRBJ2-2, with a possible D match to TRBD1 (6 bases). The germline CDR1 and CDR2 sequences are MGHDK and SYGVNS. The ends were cut back, 3 bases at V and 3 bases at J, with 17 bases in the middle. The CDR3 loop spans 17 amino acids. In DNA, the CDR3 is TGTGCCAGCAGTGATTCCATGGTGGGGGCCTACACCGGGGAGCTGTTTTTT. Translation gives CASSDSMVGAYTGELFF.

The rearrangement uses TRBV7-6 and TRBJ2-7; 7 nucleotides align to TRBD1. The CDR3 runs 14 residues. Germline trimming cut 6 bases from V and 4 bases from J; bases unmatched to any gene: 9. Germline loops: CDR1 SGHVS, CDR2 FNYEAQ. Written as DNA, the CDR3 is TGTGCCAGCAGTTCATTACAGGGGCCATACGAGCAGTACTTC. Residues: CASSSLQGPYEQYF.

This clone was seen just once. The chain combines TRBV4-3 with TRBJ2-3, with TRBD1 as a possible D gene (6 bases). The V end lost 0 bases, the J end lost 2 bases, and 12 bases lay between the germline ends. Germline V gives CDR1 LGHNA, CDR2 YSLEER. The CDR3 has 16 amino acids. For the CDR3, the DNA is TGCGCCAGCAGCCAAGAGGGGGCCAGCTCCACAGATACGCAGTATTTT. It yields the protein CASSQEGASSTDTQYF.

The chain joins TRBV5-3 to TRBJ2-7, with D perhaps TRBD1 (5 bases). TRBV5-3 is filed as an ORF, its function uncertain. The CDR3 consists of 14 residues. Trimming stripped 1 base from V and 2 bases from J, with 10 bases between. CDR3 DNA: TGTGCCAGAAGCTTGAGACAGCCCGCCTACGAGCAGTACTTC. Encoded protein: CARSLRQPAYEQYF.

The V call is TRBV2, the J call TRBJ1-5; D call uncertain. The CDR3 is 13 residues long. The V end was cut by 6 bases, the J end by 8 bases, with 14 bases between. From germline, CDR1 is SNHLY and CDR2 FYNNEI. The chain's CDR3 is CASRTRTTEPQHF. CDR3 bases: TGTGCCAGCAGAACTCGGACGACCGAGCCCCAGCATTTT. Variable domain in full (rest from reference TRBV2 and TRBJ1-5): EPEVTQTPSHQVTQMGQEVILRCVPISNHLYFYWYRQILGQKVEFLVSFYNNEISEKSEIFDDQFSVERPDGSNFTLKIRSTKLEDSAMYFCASRTRTTEPQHFGDGTRLSIL.

The V and J genes are TRBV19 and TRBJ1-1; D unresolved. Germline loops: CDR1 LNHDA, CDR2 SQIVND (reference sequence). CDR3 size: 14 residues. Trimming pared 3 bases from V and 0 bases from J, leaving 8 bases between. The CDR3 spells CASSMEWLNTEAFF. CDR3 DNA: TGTGCCAGTAGTATGGAGTGGCTGAACACTGAAGCTTTCTTT.

The sample holds a few counts of this clone. The chain carries TRBV7-9 and TRBJ1-5, with D uncertain. Germline loops: CDR1 SEHNR, CDR2 FQNEAQ (reference sequence). Trimming left V 2 bases short and J 0 bases short, with 8 bases between. The CDR3 is made up of 15 amino acids. DNA for the CDR3: TGTGCCAGCAGCTTAAGTAAAGATAGCAATCAGCCCCAGCATTTT. Encoded protein: CASSLSKDSNQPQHF.

The chain has TRBV6-1 and TRBJ2-2, with 9 bases aligning to TRBD1. The germline CDR1 and CDR2 sequences are MNHNS and SASEGT. This CDR3 has 15 residues. V shed 5 bases and J 6 bases; nucleotides not matched to a gene: 7. The CDR3 sequence is CASSPKTGGAGELFF. DNA of the CDR3: TGTGCCAGCAGTCCTAAGACAGGGGGGGCCGGGGAGCTGTTTTTT.

V and J are TRBV7-2 and TRBJ2-3; D is unclear. Germline CDR1 and CDR2: SGHTA and FQGNSA. This CDR3 region has 13 residues. V lost 6 bases to trimming and J lost 6 bases, with 13 bases between them. CDR3 loop: CASSSLGRDTQYF. DNA for the CDR3: TGTGCCAGCAGTTCGCTGGGTAGGGATACGCAGTATTTT. Based on the CDR3 plus reference TRBV7-2 and TRBJ2-3, the full variable domain is GAGVSQSPSNKVTEKGKDVELRCDPISGHTALYWYRQSLGQGLEFLIYFQGNSAPDKSGLPSDRFSAERTGGSVSTLTIQRTQQEDSAVYLCASSSLGRDTQYFGPGTRLTVL.

The chain couples TRBV9 to TRBJ1-1; D gene ambiguous. The CDR3 spans 13 residues. V lost 0 bases and J lost 5, with 8 bases in between. The germline V gene encodes CDR1 SGDLS and CDR2 YYNGEE. The CDR3 loop reads CASSVAIGTEAFF. The CDR3 DNA sequence: TGTGCCAGCAGCGTAGCAATAGGGACTGAAGCTTTCTTT.

J is TRBJ1-2 and V is TRBV28; 9 bases agree with TRBD1. The CDR3 spans 13 residues. J lost 8 bases, V lost 7 bases, and 8 bases had no gene match. The V gene's germline CDR1 is MDHEN and CDR2 SYDVKM. CDR3 protein: CASNRDRDRGYTF. The CDR3 bases are TGTGCCAGCAATCGGGACAGGGACAGGGGCTACACCTTC.

The J gene is TRBJ2-2, the V gene TRBV10-3, with 7 bases lining up with TRBD1. Germline-derived CDR1 and CDR2 are ENHRY and SYGVKD. This CDR3 region has 13 residues. V was pared by 10 bases and J by 6 bases, with 8 bases of the junction left unmatched. The CDR3 bases are TGTGCCACCTTGGAGCAGGGGGCCGGGGAGCTGTTTTTT. It yields the protein CATLEQGAGELFF.

The V call is TRBV6-5, the J call TRBJ2-1, with D possibly matching TRBD2 (6 bases). The CDR3 runs 13 residues. V gave up 7 bases and J gave up 5 bases, with 12 bases separating them. CDR1 and CDR2 from the germline V gene are MNHEY and SVGAGI. CDR3 nucleotides: TGTGCCAGCAAGAAACCGGGGGACAATGAGCAGTTCTTC. Translating gives CASKKPGDNEQFF.